These 18 T cell receptor beta chains came from one sample sequenced in a study of preoperative IRX-2 immunotherapy in early breast cancer. This table comes from immunoSEQ multiplex PCR, and its TCRdb copy is limited to in-frame clones, with some not included. Here the sample spans more than 25,000 clones, 75% to 85% being singletons. Treatment specified: preoperative locoregional IRX-2 cytokine immunotherapy. The sequencing used lymph node tissue, collected after IRX-2 immunotherapy. The receptor source for this set is a human donor with breast cancer.

The chain's CDR3 is CASQQGLQETQYF. Here the CDR3 DNA reads TGTGCCAGTCAACAGGGGCTACAAGAGACCCAGTACTTC. The chain recombines TRBV18 with TRBJ2-5; TRBD1 aligns across 7 bases. The ends lost 9 bases at V and 2 bases at J; junction bases unmatched: 6. Germline lookup yields CDR1 KGHSH and CDR2 LQKENI. The CDR3 totals 13 residues.

This clone was seen once. V gene TRBV6-8 combines with J gene TRBJ2-2; 14 nucleotides line up with TRBD2. Unmatched junction bases numbered 5, after V lost 6 bases and J lost 2 bases. This CDR3 comprises 17 residues. Germline CDR1 and CDR2: MNHGY and SAAAGT. CDR3 nucleotides: TGTGCCAGCAGAGGGACTAGCGGGGGCTCAAACACCGGGGAGCTGTTTTTT. This encodes CASRGTSGGSNTGELFF.

The chain joins TRBV19 to TRBJ1-3; D call uncertain. The V gene lost 9 bases and the J gene lost 0 bases, with 12 bases spanning the gap. This CDR3 spans 14 amino acids. Germline V gene lookup returns CDR1 LNHDA and CDR2 SQIVND (reference sequence). CDR3 loop: CASGVGSSGNTIYF. For the CDR3, the DNA is TGTGCCAGCGGAGTGGGTTCCTCTGGAAACACCATATATTTT.

CDR3 DNA sequence: TGCAGCGTTGAGTGGCAGGGGCACCAAGAGACCCAGTACTTC. Its protein product is CSVEWQGHQETQYF. This rearrangement joins TRBV29-1 to TRBJ2-5, with D possibly being TRBD1 (6 bases). The CDR3 totals 14 residues. Germline V gene sequence: CDR1 SQVTM, CDR2 ANQGSEA. With 3 bases removed from V and 0 bases from J, the gap between germline ends came to 11 bases. The full variable domain, its missing parts supplied by reference TRBV29-1 and TRBJ2-5, is SAVISQKPSRDICQRGTSLTIQCQVDSQVTMMFWYRQQPGQSLTLIATANQGSEATYESGFVIDKFPISRPNLTFSTLTVSNMSPEDSSIYLCSVEWQGHQETQYFGPGTRLLVL.

The chain combines TRBV19 with TRBJ1-2; maybe TRBD1 (5 bases). The CDR3 runs to 12 residues. The ends were cut back, 5 bases at V and 4 bases at J, with 8 bases in the middle. The germline V gene has CDR1 LNHDA and CDR2 SQIVND (reference sequence). CDR3 loop: CASSPGLYGYTF. CDR3 coding DNA: TGTGCCAGTAGTCCGGGACTCTATGGCTACACCTTC.

This chain uses TRBV19 with TRBJ1-3, with a possible D match to TRBD1 (6 bases). The CDR3 consists of 15 residues. The ends were cut back, 6 bases at V and 3 bases at J, with 15 bases in the middle. Germline CDR1 LNHDA, CDR2 SQIVND (reference sequence). CDR3: CASRSGHSIGNTIYF. CDR3 nucleotide sequence: TGTGCCAGTAGATCGGGACACTCAATTGGAAACACCATATATTTT.

The genes are TRBV14 and TRBJ2-2, with TRBD1 as a possible D gene (5 bases). The CDR3 is made up of 14 amino acids. Per the germline V gene, CDR1 is SGHDN and CDR2 is FVKESK. Trimming shortened V by 3 bases and J by 8 bases, and 13 bases separated the two germline ends. The CDR3 nucleotides are TGTGCCAGCAGCCACAGGGTGCCCACGGGGGAGCTGTTTTTT. It specifies CASSHRVPTGELFF.

The chain uses TRBV29-1 and TRBJ1-1; the D is unclear. Trimming took off 3 bases at V and 7 bases at J, with 12 bases between the two ends. The length of the CDR3 is 12 residues. CDR1 is SQVTM and CDR2 is ANQGSEA in the germline V gene. The CDR3 loop is CSVDMSQVEAFF. The CDR3 DNA reads TGCAGCGTTGATATGTCGCAGGTTGAAGCTTTCTTT.

The rearrangement uses TRBV6-7 and TRBJ2-7, with 9 nucleotides matching TRBD1. TRBV6-7 is sorted into the ORF group, with uncertain function. CDR3 length: 14 amino acids. J was trimmed by 7 bases and V by 6 bases; bases with no gene match: 10. The CDR3 sequence is CASRMGTGPGEQYV. The DNA for the CDR3 is TGTGCCAGCAGAATGGGGACAGGGCCGGGGGAGCAGTACGTC.

The chain has TRBV14 and TRBJ2-6; D not resolved. The CDR3 has 13 amino acids. Trimming left V 4 bases short and J 0 bases short, with 1 base between. Germline CDR1 reads SGHDN; CDR2 reads FVKESK. The CDR3 spells CASSRSGANVLTF. The CDR3 nucleotides are TGTGCCAGCAGCCGCTCTGGGGCCAACGTCCTGACTTTC.

The chain joins TRBV15 to TRBJ2-3; TRBD2 aligns across 11 bases. The CDR3 spans 16 residues. Germline V lookup: CDR1 LNHNV, CDR2 YYDKDF (reference sequence). Unmatched junction bases numbered 3, after V lost 0 bases and J lost 4 bases. The CDR3 DNA follows: TGTGCCACCAGCAGAGATTTACTAGCGGGGGCAGATACGCAGTATTTT. Protein product: CATSRDLLAGADTQYF.

The rearrangement joins TRBV11-3 to TRBJ2-3; D uncertain. Germline V gives CDR1 SGHNT, CDR2 YENEEA. The CDR3 consists of 16 residues. V lost 5 bases, J lost 0 bases, and 15 bases lay in between. The CDR3 nucleotides are TGTGCCAGCAGCCCTGGATTAAGTTGGAGCACAGATACGCAGTATTTT. This codes for CASSPGLSWSTDTQYF.

V usage is TRBV5-1 and J usage is TRBJ1-1; unclear D gene. Germline assignment: CDR1 SGHRS and CDR2 YFSETQ. The CDR3 spans 14 residues. V dropped 4 bases and J dropped 5 bases, with 15 bases sitting between them. The CDR3 loop reads CASSPDGMGTEAFF. The CDR3 bases are TGCGCCAGCAGCCCGGACGGGATGGGGACTGAAGCTTTCTTT.

The CDR3 DNA is TGTGCCATCAGTGAGTCGCTTGGGGGGAACACTGAAGCTTTCTTT. Translation gives CAISESLGGNTEAFF. This chain links TRBV10-3 with TRBJ1-1; the D gene is possibly TRBD1 (5 bases). This CDR3 region has 15 residues. Between the trimmed V and J ends, which lost 0 bases and 1 base, there was a span of 9 bases. CDR1 is ENHRY, CDR2 SYGVKD, per germline.

The V call is TRBV1, the J call TRBJ1-1. TRBV1 is marked as a pseudogene. The CDR3 extends over 15 amino acids. The DNA for the CDR3 is TGCGCCAGCAGCCAATCTACAACCCTGGTTGCTGAAGCTTTCTTT. It translates to CASSQSTTLVAEAFF.

The genes are TRBV11-3 and TRBJ2-1; 15 nucleotides match TRBD2. The length of the CDR3 is 16 residues. CDR1 and CDR2 from the germline V gene are SGHNT and YENEEA. Trimming took 5 bases from V and 7 from J; bases not matched to a gene: 6. CDR3 sequence reads: CASSARTSGGDNEQFF. The CDR3 region has the DNA TGTGCCAGCAGCGCGCGGACTAGCGGGGGGGATAATGAGCAGTTCTTC.

V and J are TRBV19 and TRBJ2-7; D is unresolved. Germline lookup yields CDR1 LNHDA and CDR2 SQIVND (reference sequence). This CDR3 spans 12 amino acids. Trimming shortened V by 3 bases and J by 6 bases, and 9 bases separated the two germline ends. The CDR3 protein is CASSMQYGEQYF. CDR3 nucleotide sequence: TGTGCCAGTAGTATGCAGTACGGCGAGCAGTACTTC.

The chain uses TRBV16 and TRBJ1-2; D unclear. The CDR3 is 16 amino acids. Trimming took 0 bases from V and 0 from J, leaving 11 bases between them. Germline V CDR1 and CDR2: KGHSY, FQNENV. CDR3 in amino acids: CASSQSWRGTNYGYTF. The CDR3 nucleotides are TGTGCCAGCAGCCAATCATGGCGCGGAACTAACTATGGCTACACCTTC.